The 20 T cell receptor beta chains below were found in one sample sequenced in a study of cytomegalovirus exposure and HLA in healthy donors. The study ran its PCR with 60 Vbeta and 13 Jbeta primers. TCRdb's copy holds only in-frame clones and misses some; the assay was immunoSEQ multiplex PCR. The repertoire includes about 160,000 clones, around four fifths of them detected once, and about 4% sits in the top ten. The specimen was PBMCs. These receptors originate from a man aged 50 to 60 in good health and CMV-seropositive.

In DNA, the CDR3 is TGTGCCAGCAGCCAAGATCGCACTAGCGGGAGCCACGAGCAGTACTTC. It yields the protein CASSQDRTSGSHEQYF. The V gene is TRBV14, the J gene TRBJ2-7; 11 nucleotides match TRBD2. There are 16 residues in the CDR3. J gave up 5 bases and V 0 bases, and 6 bases lay outside the gene matches. Germline V gene lookup returns CDR1 SGHDN and CDR2 FVKESK.

There are a few counts of this clone. The chain uses TRBV6-6 and TRBJ2-7; TRBD1 matches 7 bases. V lost 6 bases to trimming and J lost 2 bases; unmatched junction nucleotides: 7. The CDR3 runs to 14 residues. Germline V lookup: CDR1 MNHNY, CDR2 SVGAGI (reference sequence). The CDR3 region is CASRRTGVTYEQYF. For the CDR3, the DNA is TGTGCCAGCAGGCGTACAGGGGTGACCTACGAGCAGTACTTC.

The rearrangement links TRBV6-1 to TRBJ2-7; 7 bases fit TRBD1. The germline V gene has CDR1 MNHNS and CDR2 SASEGT. The V and J ends lost 9 bases and 2 bases, in that order; junction bases with no gene match: 7. The CDR3 totals 13 residues. The CDR3 protein is CASSRTGAYEQYF. The CDR3 nucleotides are TGTGCCAGTTCTCGGACAGGAGCCTACGAGCAGTACTTC.

CDR3 region: CASSLARGNTEAFF. The CDR3 DNA reads TGTGCCAGCAGCTTGGCCCGAGGGAACACTGAAGCTTTCTTT. The chain combines TRBV5-6 with TRBJ1-1; no reliable D call. CDR3 size: 14 residues. In germline, CDR1 is SGHDT, CDR2 YYEEEE. The V and J ends lost 0 bases and 1 base respectively, with 7 bases between them. The full variable domain, with the rest looked up from reference TRBV5-6 and TRBJ1-1, is DAGVTQSPTHLIKTRGQQVTLRCSPKSGHDTVSWYQQALGQGPQFIFQYYEEEERQRGNFPDRFSGHQFPNYSSELNVNALLLGDSALYLCASSLARGNTEAFFGQGTRLTVV.

This clone was counted only a few times. The rearrangement joins TRBV10-3 to TRBJ1-4; TRBD1 matches 10 bases. The V and J ends lost 4 bases and 5 bases, in that order; junction bases with no gene match: 4. Per the germline V gene, CDR1 is ENHRY and CDR2 is SYGVKD. The CDR3 consists of 15 residues. The DNA for the CDR3 is TGTGCCATCAGTGCTGGACAGGGGGGAAATGAAAAACTGTTTTTT. Its protein is CAISAGQGGNEKLFF.

In DNA form, the CDR3 reads TGTGCCAGTAGTATAGCAGATCACTATGGCTACACCTTC. Protein: CASSIADHYGYTF. V is TRBV19 and J is TRBJ1-2, with D unresolved. Between the trimmed V and J ends, which lost 1 base and 3 bases, there was a span of 6 bases. This CDR3 spans 13 amino acids. The germline gives CDR1 LNHDA, CDR2 SQIVND (reference sequence).

Only one count was recorded for this clone. This rearrangement joins TRBV7-2 to TRBJ1-1; a possible D gene is TRBD1 (6 bases). The CDR3 spans 14 residues. Trimming cost V 3 bases and J 2 bases, with 10 bases left between them. Looked up from germline, CDR1 is SGHTA and CDR2 is FQGNSA. CDR3 nucleotides: TGTGCCAGCAGCTTGCAGGGGTTCAACACTGAAGCTTTCTTT. This gives the protein CASSLQGFNTEAFF. Combining the CDR3 with reference TRBV7-2 and TRBJ1-1 gives the whole variable domain GAGVSQSPSNKVTEKGKDVELRCDPISGHTALYWYRQSLGQGLEFLIYFQGNSAPDKSGLPSDRFSAERTGGSVSTLTIQRTQQEDSAVYLCASSLQGFNTEAFFGQGTRLTVV.

The chain uses TRBV7-8 and TRBJ1-5, with TRBD1 as a possible D gene (6 bases). The CDR3 length is 16 residues. V lost 5 bases and J 6 bases, leaving 20 bases between the germline ends. Germline V gives CDR1 SGHVS, CDR2 FQNEAQ. This chain's CDR3 is CASSPRFGGLPQPQHF. CDR3 nucleotides: TGTGCCAGCAGCCCTCGTTTCGGGGGGCTCCCTCAGCCCCAGCATTTT.

CDR3 loop: CASSFETYEQYF. In DNA form, the CDR3 reads TGTGCCAGCAGTTTCGAGACCTACGAGCAGTACTTC. The V and J genes are TRBV28 and TRBJ2-7; no clear D. V was cut by 3 bases and J by 2 bases, with 5 bases left in between. This CDR3 comprises 12 residues. Germline V lookup: CDR1 MDHEN, CDR2 SYDVKM.

The chain recombines TRBV27 with TRBJ2-3; TRBD2 agrees at 14 bases. The ends lost 2 bases at V and 2 bases at J; junction bases unmatched: 9. This CDR3 spans 19 amino acids. Germline values: CDR1 MNHEY, CDR2 SMNVEV (reference sequence). CDR3 nucleotides: TGTGCCAGCAGTTTAATCCGACTAGCGGGAGGGCCACCCACAGATACGCAGTATTTT. This gives the protein CASSLIRLAGGPPTDTQYF.

This chain uses TRBV6-1 with TRBJ1-1; D is perhaps TRBD1 (5 bases). The CDR3 loop spans 14 amino acids. V lost 7 bases, J lost 3 bases, and 15 bases lay in between. The V gene's germline CDR1 is MNHNS and CDR2 SASEGT. The chain's CDR3 is CASTFGAGYTEAFF. CDR3 DNA sequence: TGTGCCAGCACATTTGGGGCGGGGTACACTGAAGCTTTCTTT.

This chain uses TRBV30 with TRBJ1-1; 9 bases are shared with TRBD1. This CDR3 is built from 15 residues. J lost 5 bases, V lost 5 bases, and 12 bases had no gene match. The V gene's germline CDR1 is GTSNPN and CDR2 SVGIG (reference sequence). CDR3 residues: CAWDPSRTGVTEAFF. CDR3 DNA: TGTGCCTGGGATCCTAGCCGGACAGGGGTAACTGAAGCTTTCTTT.

The J gene is TRBJ1-3, the V gene TRBV28; the match to TRBD1 covers 9 bases. The germline gives CDR1 MDHEN, CDR2 SYDVKM. The CDR3 is 17 amino acids. Trimming cost V 6 bases and J 1 base; bases outside gene matches: 10. The CDR3 DNA reads as TGTGCCAGCAGGGACAGGGGAATGGGGCTTTCTGGAAACACCATATATTTT. This translates into CASRDRGMGLSGNTIYF.

The chain joins TRBV13 to TRBJ2-1, with 15 bases matching TRBD2. The CDR3 is made up of 23 amino acids. Per germline, CDR1 PRHDT and CDR2 FYEKMQ (reference sequence). V dropped 5 bases and J dropped 0; count of bases not matched to a gene: 20. CDR3 sequence (DNA): TGTGCCAGCAGCCAGCCACCAGGGACCGGGACTAGCGGGGGGTTGAGCTCCTACAATGAGCAGTTCTTC. Its translation: CASSQPPGTGTSGGLSSYNEQFF.

The chain carries TRBV5-4 and TRBJ2-1, with 10 bases aligning to TRBD2. Germline-derived CDR1 and CDR2 are SGHNT and YYREEE (reference sequence). CDR3 length: 15 amino acids. Trimming cost V 0 bases and J 4 bases; bases outside gene matches: 1. The CDR3, as DNA: TGTGCCAGCAGCTTGGCTAGCGGGAGATACAATGAGCAGTTCTTC. It translates to CASSLASGRYNEQFF.

The J gene is TRBJ2-2, the V gene TRBV28; maybe TRBD1 (6 bases). The CDR3 contains 14 residues. Germline-derived CDR1 and CDR2 are MDHEN and SYDVKM. Trimming stripped 6 bases from V and 0 bases from J, with 8 bases between. The CDR3 spells CASSGTTNTGELFF. CDR3 DNA: TGTGCCAGCAGCGGGACAACGAACACCGGGGAGCTGTTTTTT.

V is TRBV29-1 and J is TRBJ2-2, with 10 bases matching TRBD2. V lost 6 bases and J lost 7; bases outside the gene matches: 8. The CDR3 contains 14 residues. CDR1 is SQVTM and CDR2 is ANQGSEA in the germline V gene. The CDR3 region is CSVITSGKIGELFF. The CDR3 DNA reads TGCAGCGTAATCACTAGCGGGAAAATCGGGGAGCTGTTTTTT.

The J gene is TRBJ2-7, the V gene TRBV25-1, with a tentative D call TRBD1 (5 bases). Germline CDR1 is MGHDK and CDR2 is SYGVNS. The CDR3 length is 12 residues. Trimming left V 2 bases short and J 4 bases short, with 6 bases between. The CDR3 here is CASSEAGYEQYF. For the CDR3, the DNA is TGTGCCAGCAGTGAAGCAGGGTACGAGCAGTACTTC.

The chain joins TRBV13 to TRBJ2-5, with TRBD2 matching over 12 bases. The V gene end was trimmed by 4 bases and the J gene end by 5 bases; junction bases not matched to a gene: 8. The CDR3 has 16 amino acids. Germline V lookup: CDR1 PRHDT, CDR2 FYEKMQ (reference sequence). In DNA form, the CDR3 reads TGTGCCAGCAGCTCAAGACTAGCGGGAGTGTGGGAGACCCAGTACTTC. This codes for CASSSRLAGVWETQYF.

V gene TRBV5-1 combines with J gene TRBJ2-5, with 9 positions matching TRBD2. The CDR3 is 17 residues long. Germline values: CDR1 SGHRS, CDR2 YFSETQ. J lost 11 bases, V lost 0 bases, and 17 bases had no gene match. The DNA for the CDR3 is TGCGCCAGCAGCTTGGAAGGTAGCGGGAGAGGATCTCGAGAGCAGTACTTC. It yields the protein CASSLEGSGRGSREQYF.